The 8 T cell receptor beta chains presented below share a single source sample, sequenced in a study of cytomegalovirus exposure and HLA in healthy donors. Vbeta (60) and Jbeta (13) primers were used in the PCR. The assay was immunoSEQ multiplex PCR, and TCRdb's table has in-frame clones only and misses some. The table has under 200,000 clones, under 80% seen once; the top ten hold about 4.5%. Sequences were obtained from PBMCs. The receptor set was obtained from a man aged 35-49 years in good health and CMV-seronegative.

This clone was observed a handful of times. This chain joins TRBV4-3 and TRBJ1-2, with 7 bases fitting TRBD1. The CDR3 totals 14 residues. Germline V CDR1 and CDR2: LGHNA, YSLEER. The V segment lost 1 base and the J segment 8 bases; nucleotides outside the gene matches: 7. The DNA for the CDR3 is TGCGCCAGCAGCCAAGGGGGGGACAGCCTCGGCTACACCTTC. Its protein product is CASSQGGDSLGYTF.

This clone was counted a single time. J is TRBJ2-7 and V is TRBV6-1; D is unresolved. The germline gives CDR1 MNHNS, CDR2 SASEGT. The germline V and J ends were trimmed by 7 bases and 4 bases, with 8 bases remaining between them. CDR3 size: 11 residues. The CDR3 reads CASIGAYEQYF. The CDR3 coding sequence is TGTGCCAGCATAGGAGCGTACGAGCAGTACTTC.

V is TRBV6-1 and J is TRBJ1-1; TRBD1 matches at 7 bases. Losses at the gene ends were 1 base for V and 7 bases for J; bases not matched to a gene: 6. The CDR3 spans 14 residues. Germline CDR1 is MNHNS and CDR2 is SASEGT. CDR3 in amino acids: CASSEVWDSGEAFF. CDR3 nucleotides: TGTGCCAGCAGTGAAGTTTGGGACAGCGGTGAAGCTTTCTTT.

The genes are TRBV11-2 and TRBJ2-1, with D unclear. CDR1 and CDR2 from the germline V gene are SGHAT and FQNNGV. The CDR3 consists of 15 residues. The V gene lost 0 bases and the J gene lost 3 bases, with 9 bases spanning the gap. The CDR3 nucleotides are TGTGCCAGCAGCTTAGACCCTTTAGACTACAATGAGCAGTTCTTC. As protein: CASSLDPLDYNEQFF.

This chain uses TRBV10-3 with TRBJ2-2; the match to TRBD1 covers 8 bases. Germline V lookup: CDR1 ENHRY, CDR2 SYGVKD. Trimming removed 7 bases from V and 7 bases from J; junction bases left unmatched: 14. This CDR3 is built from 16 residues. The CDR3 region is CAITLGTDRVGGELFF. For the CDR3, the DNA is TGTGCCATCACCTTGGGGACGGACAGGGTGGGCGGGGAGCTGTTTTTT.

This chain uses TRBV5-4 with TRBJ2-5; the D gene is possibly TRBD2 (6 bases). Trimming removed 2 bases at V and 5 bases at J, with 19 bases between. The V gene's germline CDR1 is SGHNT and CDR2 YYREEE (reference sequence). The CDR3 length is 16 residues. The CDR3 region is CASSLVGGSKWETQYF. The CDR3 coding sequence is TGTGCCAGCAGCTTAGTGGGGGGAAGTAAGTGGGAGACCCAGTACTTC.

The rearrangement joins TRBV30 to TRBJ2-1; D is perhaps TRBD2 (6 bases). This CDR3 contains 15 residues. With 8 bases removed from V and 4 bases from J, the gap between germline ends came to 21 bases. The germline CDR1 and CDR2 sequences are GTSNPN and SVGIG (reference sequence). The CDR3 coding sequence is TGTGCCCCCGAGTGCCCGTGGGAGGTTTACAATGAGCAGTTCTTC. Protein sequence: CAPECPWEVYNEQFF.

This chain connects TRBV18 to TRBJ2-4; 7 nucleotides line up with TRBD1. Germline lookup yields CDR1 KGHSH and CDR2 LQKENI. The CDR3 has 14 amino acids. V shed 7 bases, J shed 6 bases, and the junction held 9 bases outside the gene matches. The CDR3 bases are TGTGCCAGCTGGCCCGGGACAGACAGAAACATTCAGTACTTC. This sequence encodes CASWPGTDRNIQYF. Complete variable domain (other parts from reference TRBV18 and TRBJ2-4): NAGVMQNPRHLVRRRGQEARLRCSPMKGHSHVYWYRQLPEEGLKFMVYLQKENIIDESGMPKERFSAEFPKEGPSILRIQQVVRGDSAAYFCASWPGTDRNIQYFGAGTRLSVL.